Each of the 30 T cell receptor beta chains below was sequenced from the same sample in a study of T cells after yellow fever vaccination. TCRdb itself ran the 5' RACE reads through MiXCR, one entry per CDR3 protein. The table has 320,000 or so distinct CDR3 sequences, roughly 8.4% seen once. This specimen consisted of PBMCs, obtained about 41 days after the first yellow fever vaccination. The receptor set was obtained from a man aged 18 to 29 who received the YFV17D yellow fever vaccine.

This clonotype has just a few counts. The J gene is TRBJ2-1, the V gene TRBV20-1; D remains unclear. The ends were cut back, 5 bases at V and 3 bases at J, with 23 bases in the middle. From germline, CDR1 is DFQATT and CDR2 SNEGSKA (reference sequence). The CDR3 length is 17 residues. CDR3 DNA: TGCAGTGCTTTTAGCTTTGACTTGGGCCAGAGCTACAATGAGCAGTTCTTC. Translating it yields CSAFSFDLGQSYNEQFF.

The chain is built from TRBV12-3 or TRBV12-4 and TRBJ1-2; tentative D call: TRBD1 (5 bases). V gave up 5 bases and J gave up 3 bases, with 10 bases separating them. The CDR3 covers 13 residues. CDR3 sequence (DNA): TGTGCCAGCAGTCCGGGGACCCACTATGGCTACACCTTC. It codes for CASSPGTHYGYTF.

V is TRBV6-4 and J is TRBJ2-3; 7 bases line up with TRBD1. Germline V lookup: CDR1 MRHNA, CDR2 SNTAGT. This CDR3 spans 15 amino acids. With 3 bases clipped from V and 3 bases from J, the junction kept 6 bases outside the gene matches. The CDR3, as DNA: TGTGCCAGCAGTGAACAGGGGCAAGGGACAGATACGCAGTATTTT. Residues: CASSEQGQGTDTQYF.

This clonotype was observed a handful of times. This chain uses TRBV6-2 or TRBV6-3 with TRBJ2-3; D unclear. Trimming cost V 6 bases and J 0 bases, with 10 bases left between them. Per the germline V gene, CDR1 is MNHEY and CDR2 is SVGEGT. The CDR3 length is 14 residues. The CDR3, as DNA: TGTGCCAGCAGAAGGACGGGTAGCACAGATACGCAGTATTTT. Translation gives CASRRTGSTDTQYF.

The sample holds many counts of this clonotype. The J gene is TRBJ2-6, the V gene TRBV5-1, with 7 positions matching TRBD1. V dropped 0 bases and J dropped 1; count of bases not matched to a gene: 4. This CDR3 has 17 amino acids. Germline CDR1 reads SGHRS; CDR2 reads YFSETQ. The CDR3 nucleotides read TGCGCCAGCAGCTTGGGACAGGGTGGGTCTGGGGCCAACGTCCTGACTTTC. It translates to CASSLGQGGSGANVLTF.

The CDR3 spells CASSFRGAHVGEQFF. CDR3 bases: TGTGCCAGCAGTTTCCGGGGGGCCCATGTGGGGGAGCAGTTCTTC. The V and J genes are TRBV28 and TRBJ2-1; tentative D call: TRBD2 (7 bases). Germline V gene data show CDR1 as MDHEN and CDR2 as SYDVKM. This CDR3 is 15 amino acids long. With 3 bases removed from V and 10 bases from J, the gap between germline ends came to 19 bases.

The chain uses TRBV7-9 and TRBJ1-2; tentatively, D is TRBD1 (5 bases). Trimming cost V 3 bases and J 6 bases, with 17 bases left between them. The CDR3 sequence is 15 residues long. CDR1 is SEHNR and CDR2 is FQNEAQ in the germline V gene (reference sequence). Written as DNA, the CDR3 is TGTGCCAGCAGCTTTGTGGCGTCAGGGATTAATGGCTACACCTTC. It specifies CASSFVASGINGYTF.

J is TRBJ2-1 and V is TRBV20-1, with TRBD2 matching 9 bases. Germline values: CDR1 DFQATT, CDR2 SNEGSKA (reference sequence). This CDR3 has 19 amino acids. J lost 2 bases, V lost 1 base, and 15 bases had no gene match. CDR3 bases: TGCAGTGCTAGAGGGTGGATAGCGGGGGCCCCAATCACCTACAATGAGCAGTTCTTC. As protein: CSARGWIAGAPITYNEQFF.

Only a few counts were recorded for this clonotype. The chain uses TRBV18 and TRBJ1-3, with unresolved D. CDR1 is KGHSH, CDR2 LQKENI, per germline. The CDR3 is made up of 16 amino acids. Trimming took off 2 bases at V and 3 bases at J, with 14 bases between the two ends. This chain's CDR3 is CASSPVPTDIGNTIYF. CDR3 in DNA: TGTGCCAGCTCACCAGTCCCGACTGATATTGGAAACACCATATATTTT.

This clonotype was seen many times. The chain combines TRBV5-1 with TRBJ2-5; no definite D call. CDR1 is SGHRS and CDR2 is YFSETQ in the germline V gene. Trimming removed 0 bases from V and 5 bases from J, with 5 bases in between. The CDR3 extends over 12 amino acids. This CDR3 is CASSLAGETQYF. CDR3 nucleotide sequence: TGCGCCAGCAGCTTGGCCGGCGAGACCCAGTACTTC.

This clonotype was counted a few times. The chain is built from TRBV18 and TRBJ2-1, with D uncertain. V gave up 3 bases and J gave up 2 bases, with 11 bases separating them. Germline CDR1 and CDR2: KGHSH and LQKENI. This CDR3 region has 15 residues. CDR3 coding DNA: TGTGCCAGCTCACCCCCGATTTTGCCCTACAATGAGCAGTTCTTC. Amino acids: CASSPPILPYNEQFF.

This clonotype came up many times. The CDR3 region has the DNA TGTGCCAGCGCCAGGGGTGAGACCCAGTACTTC. Amino acid sequence: CASARGETQYF. The chain recombines TRBV14 with TRBJ2-5, with D tentatively TRBD1 (6 bases). CDR1 SGHDN and CDR2 FVKESK come from the germline V gene. V was pared by 8 bases and J by 5 bases, with 9 bases between. The CDR3 totals 11 residues.

Only a few counts were recorded for this clonotype. The chain employs TRBV6-2 or TRBV6-3 and TRBJ2-7; possible D gene TRBD1, 5 bases. Trimming cost V 6 bases and J 2 bases, with 17 bases left between them. CDR1 and CDR2 (germline): MNHEY, SVGEGT. The CDR3 spans 15 residues. The DNA for the CDR3 is TGTGCCAGCAGCTTTCAGGATGGGGCTACCTACGAGCAGTACGTC. As protein: CASSFQDGATYEQYV.

This clonotype was detected a few times. This chain joins TRBV7-2 and TRBJ2-3; a weak D match, TRBD1 (6 bases). The CDR3 is 16 amino acids. Germline CDR1 is SGHTA and CDR2 is FQGNSA. V was trimmed by 0 bases and J by 1 base, leaving 11 bases between them. The DNA of the CDR3 is TGTGCCAGCAGCTTAGCGTTATCAGGGGGCACAGATACGCAGTATTTT. Translating it yields CASSLALSGGTDTQYF.

CDR3 nucleotides: TGCGCCAGCAGTCCGAACTCGGGACAGGGGTTTGAAAAACTGTTTTTT. It encodes CASSPNSGQGFEKLFF. The chain couples TRBV5-1 to TRBJ1-4; 10 bases fit TRBD1. Trimming cost V 5 bases and J 7 bases; bases outside gene matches: 11. The CDR3 has 16 residues. Germline CDR1 is SGHRS and CDR2 is YFSETQ.

This clonotype was counted a few times. V gene TRBV13 combines with J gene TRBJ2-7, with D perhaps matching TRBD1 or TRBD2 (5 bases each). Trimming shortened V by 5 bases and J by 1 base, and 15 bases separated the two germline ends. In germline, CDR1 is PRHDT, CDR2 FYEKMQ (reference sequence). The CDR3 length is 15 residues. CDR3 sequence: CASSQDRDGSYEQYF. CDR3 DNA sequence: TGTGCCAGCAGCCAAGACCGGGACGGATCCTACGAGCAGTACTTC.

The rearrangement links TRBV12-3 or TRBV12-4 to TRBJ2-3, with D perhaps TRBD1 (5 bases). The CDR3 has 17 residues. Trimming cost V 4 bases and J 4 bases, with 21 bases left between them. In DNA, the CDR3 is TGTGCCAGCAGTTCCGATCTACTACAGGATGAGGCAGATACGCAGTATTTT. Encoded protein: CASSSDLLQDEADTQYF.

The chain links TRBV2 to TRBJ2-5; D is possibly TRBD2 (6 bases). Germline CDR1 and CDR2: SNHLY and FYNNEI. There are 11 residues in the CDR3. V lost 8 bases to trimming and J lost 5 bases, with 9 bases between them. CDR3 sequence reads: CASGGEETQYF. The DNA for the CDR3 is TGTGCCAGCGGAGGGGAGGAGACCCAGTACTTC.

This chain connects TRBV6-2 or TRBV6-3 to TRBJ1-1; unclear D gene. The CDR3 consists of 12 residues. V gave up 6 bases and J gave up 3 bases, with 8 bases separating them. The germline V gene encodes CDR1 MNHEY and CDR2 SVGEGT. The CDR3 region has the DNA TGTGCCAGCAGCCCTCCGGACACTGAAGCTTTCTTT. Its translation: CASSPPDTEAFF.

The rearrangement links TRBV6-1 to TRBJ1-2, with TRBD1 as a possible D gene (5 bases). CDR3 length: 14 amino acids. Trimming took 10 bases from V and 1 from J, leaving 16 bases between them. Germline CDR1 MNHNS, CDR2 SASEGT. For the CDR3, the DNA is TGTGCCACCCTCTCCCCGGGGGATAACTATGGCTACACCTTC. As protein: CATLSPGDNYGYTF.

In its sample, this clonotype was seen a few times. This rearrangement joins TRBV18 to TRBJ2-5; 9 nucleotides match TRBD1. Trimming took 5 bases from V and 1 from J; bases not matched to a gene: 5. Germline loops: CDR1 KGHSH, CDR2 LQKENI. There are 15 residues in the CDR3. The CDR3: CASSSDRGSQETQYF. CDR3 DNA sequence: TGTGCCAGCTCAAGTGACAGGGGGAGCCAAGAGACCCAGTACTTC.

This chain links TRBV6-1 with TRBJ2-2, with 9 bases fitting TRBD1. The germline V gene encodes CDR1 MNHNS and CDR2 SASEGT. V was pared by 5 bases and J by 3 bases, with 4 bases of the junction left unmatched. The CDR3 consists of 15 residues. CDR3 DNA sequence: TGTGCCAGCAGTCCCCGGACAGGGGACACCGGGGAGCTGTTTTTT. This sequence encodes CASSPRTGDTGELFF.

CDR3 DNA sequence: TGCGCCAGCAGCTGGGGACAGGGCCGGAGGGAGCAGTACTTC. This sequence encodes CASSWGQGRREQYF. This chain links TRBV5-1 with TRBJ2-7; 9 nucleotides align to TRBD1. CDR1 SGHRS and CDR2 YFSETQ come from the germline V gene. V lost 3 bases to trimming and J lost 7 bases; unmatched junction nucleotides: 8. The CDR3 is made up of 14 amino acids.

The gene calls are TRBV24-1 and TRBJ1-1, with 8 nucleotides matching TRBD1. The V gene's germline CDR1 is KGHDR and CDR2 SFDVKD. The CDR3 length is 14 residues. Unmatched junction bases numbered 8, after V lost 3 bases and J lost 9 bases. The CDR3 bases are TGTGCCACCAGTGATCCGACGACAGGGGACAAAGCTTTCTTT. This translates into CATSDPTTGDKAFF.

This clonotype was detected a few times. DNA for the CDR3: TGTGCCAGCAGTTTTCCCAGCGGGGGGGTATTGGATGAGCAGTTCTTC. This gives the protein CASSFPSGGVLDEQFF. This rearrangement joins TRBV12-3 or TRBV12-4 to TRBJ2-1; 10 nucleotides match TRBD2. The CDR3 has 16 amino acids. V was clipped by 3 bases and J by 8 bases; unmatched bases: 10.

This clonotype was picked up a small number of times. The genes are TRBV7-2 and TRBJ1-1; 8 positions match TRBD1. CDR1 SGHTA and CDR2 FQGNSA come from the germline V gene. The CDR3 has 14 amino acids. V lost 2 bases to trimming and J lost 5 bases; unmatched junction nucleotides: 4. The CDR3 DNA follows: TGTGCCAGCAGCTTACAGGGGGCGCAGACTGAAGCTTTCTTT. It encodes CASSLQGAQTEAFF.

The CDR3 sequence: CASSHRDKTQYF. DNA of the CDR3: TGTGCCAGCAGTCACCGGGACAAGACGCAGTATTTT. The genes are TRBV6-2 or TRBV6-3 and TRBJ2-3; the D gene is possibly TRBD1 (6 bases). V gave up 5 bases and J gave up 9 bases, with 12 bases separating them. CDR3 length: 12 residues. The germline gives CDR1 MNHEY, CDR2 SVGEGT.

The table lists this clonotype with a few counts. The genes are TRBV5-8 and TRBJ1-1, with D perhaps TRBD1 (6 bases). This CDR3 contains 14 residues. V dropped 4 bases and J dropped 4 bases, with 14 bases sitting between them. Germline-derived CDR1 and CDR2 are SGHTS and YDEGEE. The CDR3 reads CASSPRGSGTEAFF. DNA for the CDR3: TGTGCCAGCAGCCCGAGGGGGTCGGGCACTGAAGCTTTCTTT. Drawing the rest from reference TRBV5-8 and TRBJ1-1, the complete variable domain is EAGVTQSPTHLIKTRGQQATLRCSPISGHTSVYWYQQALGLGLQFLLWYDEGEERNRGNFPPRFSGRQFPNYSSELNVNALELEDSALYLCASSPRGSGTEAFFGQGTRLTVV.

This chain's CDR3 is CASSSGQKNIQYF. The CDR3, as DNA: TGTGCCAGCAGTTCGGGACAGAAAAACATTCAGTACTTC. The chain is built from TRBV6-6 and TRBJ2-4; 7 nucleotides match TRBD1. After removal of 4 bases from V and 4 bases from J, the junction contained 1 base not matched to a gene. Germline V gives CDR1 MNHNY, CDR2 SVGAGI (reference sequence). The CDR3 totals 13 residues.

This clonotype was seen at least ten times. CDR3 amino acids: CASSPLSNQPQHF. The CDR3 DNA follows: TGTGCCAGCAGCCCGTTGAGCAATCAGCCCCAGCATTTT. The V call is TRBV12-3 or TRBV12-4, the J call TRBJ1-5; D remains ambiguous. V lost 6 bases and J lost 1, with 7 bases in between. The CDR3 has 13 residues.